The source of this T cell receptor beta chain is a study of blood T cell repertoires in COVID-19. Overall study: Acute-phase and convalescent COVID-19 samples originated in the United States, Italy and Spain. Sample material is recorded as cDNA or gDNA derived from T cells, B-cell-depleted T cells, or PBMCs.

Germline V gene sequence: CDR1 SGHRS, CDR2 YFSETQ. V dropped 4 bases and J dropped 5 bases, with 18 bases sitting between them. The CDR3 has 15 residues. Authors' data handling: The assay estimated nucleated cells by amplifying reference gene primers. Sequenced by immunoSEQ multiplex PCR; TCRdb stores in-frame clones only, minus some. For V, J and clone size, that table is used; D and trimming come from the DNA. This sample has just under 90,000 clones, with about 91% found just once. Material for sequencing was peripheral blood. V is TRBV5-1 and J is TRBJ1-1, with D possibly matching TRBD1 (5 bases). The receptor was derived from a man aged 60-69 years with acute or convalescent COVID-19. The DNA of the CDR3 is TGCGCCAGCAGCCCGGAAGGAGGGGTAAGAACTGAAGCTTTCTTT. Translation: CASSPEGGVRTEAFF.